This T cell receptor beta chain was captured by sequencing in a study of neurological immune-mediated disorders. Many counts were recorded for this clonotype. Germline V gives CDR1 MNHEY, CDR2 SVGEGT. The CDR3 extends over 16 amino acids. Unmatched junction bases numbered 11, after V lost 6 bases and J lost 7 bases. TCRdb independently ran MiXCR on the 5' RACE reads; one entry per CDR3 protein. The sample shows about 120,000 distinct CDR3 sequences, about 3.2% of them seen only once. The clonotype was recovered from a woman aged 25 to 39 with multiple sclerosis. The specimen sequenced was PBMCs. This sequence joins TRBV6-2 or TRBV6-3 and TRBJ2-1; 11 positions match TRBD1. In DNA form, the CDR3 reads TGTGCCAGCAGATGGGACCGGGACAGGGGGTTTAATGAGCAGTTCTTC. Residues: CASRWDRDRGFNEQFF.